What follows are 17 T cell receptor beta chains derived from one specimen sequenced in a study of cytomegalovirus exposure and HLA in healthy donors. The PCR had 60 Vbeta and 13 Jbeta primers. The assay was immunoSEQ multiplex PCR, and TCRdb's table has in-frame clones only and misses some. Of 95,000 to 110,000 clones listed, roughly 66% are singletons. Sequencing input: PBMCs. These receptors all come from a woman in her 50s in good health and CMV-seronegative.

The chain carries TRBV15 and TRBJ2-5; 7 bases are a match to TRBD2. Germline V gene data show CDR1 as LNHNV and CDR2 as YYDKDF (reference sequence). V gave up 3 bases and J gave up 9 bases; unmatched junction bases: 13. The CDR3 is 15 residues long. The CDR3 loop reads CATSRASGTSWPQYF. DNA of the CDR3: TGTGCCACCAGCAGGGCTAGCGGTACATCCTGGCCCCAGTACTTC.

The J gene is TRBJ2-7, the V gene TRBV7-3, with 9 bases identical to TRBD1. V gave up 5 bases and J gave up 6 bases; unmatched junction bases: 5. The CDR3 consists of 13 residues. Germline CDR1 SGHTA, CDR2 FQGTGA. The CDR3 protein is CASSPGTGTEQYF. As DNA, the CDR3 is TGTGCCAGCAGCCCCGGGACAGGGACCGAGCAGTACTTC.

V gene TRBV2 combines with J gene TRBJ2-3; TRBD2 is a possible D gene (5 bases). This CDR3 has 16 amino acids. Germline assignment: CDR1 SNHLY and CDR2 FYNNEI. Trimming pared 6 bases from V and 0 bases from J, leaving 16 bases between. CDR3 nucleotides: TGTGCCAGCAGGGGTATAGCGTACTCTAGCACAGATACGCAGTATTTT. Translating gives CASRGIAYSSTDTQYF.

DNA for the CDR3: TGCGCCAGCAGCTTGGCCTTAGGGACAGGGGAAGGAAACACTGAAGCTTTCTTT. Amino acids: CASSLALGTGEGNTEAFF. The gene calls are TRBV5-1 and TRBJ1-1, with 10 bases fitting TRBD1. CDR3 length: 18 residues. V shed 0 bases and J 2 bases; nucleotides not matched to a gene: 10. Germline CDR1 is SGHRS and CDR2 is YFSETQ.

V is TRBV6-1 and J is TRBJ2-5, with D maybe TRBD2 (7 bases). V dropped 5 bases and J dropped 5 bases, with 15 bases sitting between them. The CDR3 is 14 amino acids. Germline CDR1 reads MNHNS; CDR2 reads SASEGT. DNA for the CDR3: TGTGCCAGCAGTTGGAGGGGGGGTTACGAGACCCAGTACTTC. This sequence encodes CASSWRGGYETQYF.

The rearrangement uses TRBV4-2 and TRBJ2-2; the match to TRBD2 covers 14 bases. Germline trimming cut 0 bases from V and 5 bases from J; bases unmatched to any gene: 5. The CDR3 contains 18 residues. CDR1 is LGHNA, CDR2 YNFKEQ, per germline. CDR3 residues: CASSQDRLAGGRTGELFF. DNA of the CDR3: TGTGCCAGCAGCCAAGACCGACTAGCGGGAGGGCGGACCGGGGAGCTGTTTTTT.

This clone has just a few counts. This chain uses TRBV13 with TRBJ1-2, with D possibly TRBD1 on 6 matching bases. The V and J ends lost 5 bases and 0 bases respectively, with 16 bases between them. Germline CDR1 PRHDT, CDR2 FYEKMQ (reference sequence). CDR3 length: 16 residues. CDR3 sequence: CASSAGGAFANYGYTF. The CDR3 coding sequence is TGTGCCAGCAGCGCTGGGGGGGCTTTCGCTAACTATGGCTACACCTTC.

This clone was picked up a small number of times. The chain combines TRBV5-4 with TRBJ1-2; D remains unclear. This CDR3 has 14 amino acids. Germline CDR1 SGHNT, CDR2 YYREEE (reference sequence). Trimming left V 2 bases short and J 4 bases short, with 12 bases between. CDR3 coding DNA: TGTGCCAGCAGCTTTGGGGAGGGAGGCTATGGCTACACCTTC. It codes for CASSFGEGGYGYTF.

This clone has a handful of counts. The J gene is TRBJ2-2, the V gene TRBV5-4; D might be TRBD1 (5 bases). Between the trimmed V and J ends, which lost 4 bases and 4 bases, there was a span of 11 bases. The length of the CDR3 is 14 residues. CDR1 is SGHNT and CDR2 is YYREEE in the germline V gene (reference sequence). As DNA, the CDR3 is TGTGCCAGCAGCCCACAGGATTTCACCGGGGAGCTGTTTTTT. Translated: CASSPQDFTGELFF.

The chain has TRBV11-2 and TRBJ2-2; tentative D call: TRBD2 (5 bases). V was cut by 3 bases and J by 4 bases, with 15 bases left in between. There are 16 residues in the CDR3. Germline V gene lookup returns CDR1 SGHAT and CDR2 FQNNGV. The CDR3 spells CASSFRTGSATGELFF. CDR3 DNA sequence: TGTGCCAGCAGCTTCCGGACGGGGTCGGCCACCGGGGAGCTGTTTTTT.

The chain couples TRBV6-5 to TRBJ1-2, with D unclear. The CDR3 spans 13 residues. Germline CDR1 MNHEY, CDR2 SVGAGI. Trimming stripped 5 bases from V and 4 bases from J, with 11 bases between. CDR3 residues: CASSGPEAYGYTF. The CDR3 nucleotides are TGTGCCAGCAGTGGTCCGGAGGCCTATGGCTACACCTTC.

The V and J genes are TRBV5-5 and TRBJ1-3, with a tentative D call TRBD1 (5 bases). Trimming took off 0 bases at V and 6 bases at J, with 10 bases between the two ends. This CDR3 has 14 residues. The germline V gene encodes CDR1 SGHKS and CDR2 YYEKEE (reference sequence). CDR3 sequence: CASSLDGRENTIYF. CDR3 in DNA: TGTGCCAGCAGCTTGGATGGCAGGGAAAACACCATATATTTT.

The J gene is TRBJ2-7, the V gene TRBV19, with 7 bases lining up with TRBD1. The germline gives CDR1 LNHDA, CDR2 SQIVND (reference sequence). V lost 5 bases, J lost 2 bases, and 3 bases stayed unmatched. This CDR3 region has 13 residues. CDR3 coding DNA: TGTGCCAGTAGTCACAGGGGTCCCTACGAGCAGTACTTC. Protein product: CASSHRGPYEQYF.

This clone turned up a few times. The genes are TRBV6-5 and TRBJ1-3; D not resolved. In germline, CDR1 is MNHEY, CDR2 SVGAGI. V dropped 1 base and J dropped 2 bases, with 12 bases sitting between them. CDR3 size: 16 residues. CDR3 nucleotides: TGTGCCAGCAGTTACTACCCCGGGGTGACTGGAAACACCATATATTTT. Encoded protein: CASSYYPGVTGNTIYF.

V gene TRBV5-1 combines with J gene TRBJ2-6, with 9 positions matching TRBD1. The CDR3 sequence is 19 residues long. The J segment lost 1 base and the V segment lost 3 bases, leaving 11 bases of the junction unmatched. The germline V gene has CDR1 SGHRS and CDR2 YFSETQ. The CDR3 protein is CASSSQVGTGLSGANVLTF. CDR3 nucleotides: TGCGCCAGCAGCTCGCAAGTCGGGACAGGGCTTTCTGGGGCCAACGTCCTGACTTTC.

V usage is TRBV5-1 and J usage is TRBJ2-7, with D tentatively TRBD2 (6 bases). Deletions cut 2 bases from V and 0 bases from J, with 12 bases between. The CDR3 is 15 amino acids. Looked up from germline, CDR1 is SGHRS and CDR2 is YFSETQ. For the CDR3, the DNA is TGCGCCAGCAGCTTATTAGCGGCAAGCTCCTACGAGCAGTACTTC. The encoded protein is CASSLLAASSYEQYF.

Only one count was recorded for this clone. This chain uses TRBV5-6 with TRBJ2-7; 8 nucleotides align to TRBD2. V was clipped by 7 bases and J by 1 base; unmatched bases: 19. The CDR3 is 18 amino acids. CDR1 is SGHDT, CDR2 YYEEEE, per germline. CDR3 loop: CASSRRAGVFPISYEQYF. Written as DNA, the CDR3 is TGTGCCAGCTCTCGTCGAGCGGGAGTCTTTCCAATATCCTACGAGCAGTACTTC.